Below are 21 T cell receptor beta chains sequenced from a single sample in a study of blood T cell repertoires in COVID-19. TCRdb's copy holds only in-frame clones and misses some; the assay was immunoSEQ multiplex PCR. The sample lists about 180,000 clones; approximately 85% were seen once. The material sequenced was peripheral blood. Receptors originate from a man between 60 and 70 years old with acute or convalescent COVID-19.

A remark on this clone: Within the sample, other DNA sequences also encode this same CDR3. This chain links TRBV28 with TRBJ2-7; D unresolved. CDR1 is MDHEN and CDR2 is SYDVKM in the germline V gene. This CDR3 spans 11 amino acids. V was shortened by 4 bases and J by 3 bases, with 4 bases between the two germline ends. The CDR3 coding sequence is TGTGCCAGCAGTTACGGCTACGAGCAGTACTTC. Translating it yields CASSYGYEQYF.

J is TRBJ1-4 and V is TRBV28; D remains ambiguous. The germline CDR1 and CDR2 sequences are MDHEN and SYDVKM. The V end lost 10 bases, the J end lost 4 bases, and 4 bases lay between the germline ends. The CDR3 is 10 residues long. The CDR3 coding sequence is TGTGCCACGTTTAATGAAAAACTGTTTTTT. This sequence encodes CATFNEKLFF.

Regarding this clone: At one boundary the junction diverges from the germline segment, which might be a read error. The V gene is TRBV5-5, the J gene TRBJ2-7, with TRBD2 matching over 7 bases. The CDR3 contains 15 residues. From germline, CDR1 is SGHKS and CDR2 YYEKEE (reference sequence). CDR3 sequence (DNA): TGTGCCAGCAGCTTGGGGACTAGTTTCTCCGACGAGCAGTACTTC. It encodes CASSLGTSFSDEQYF.

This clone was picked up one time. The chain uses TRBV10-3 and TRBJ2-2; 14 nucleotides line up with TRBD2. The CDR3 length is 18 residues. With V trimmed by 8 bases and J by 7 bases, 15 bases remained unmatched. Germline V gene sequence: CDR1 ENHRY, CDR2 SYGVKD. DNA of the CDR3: TGTGCCATCGCCGAACGGATCGGACTAGCGGGAGGTGGCGGGGAGCTGTTTTTT. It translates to CAIAERIGLAGGGGELFF.

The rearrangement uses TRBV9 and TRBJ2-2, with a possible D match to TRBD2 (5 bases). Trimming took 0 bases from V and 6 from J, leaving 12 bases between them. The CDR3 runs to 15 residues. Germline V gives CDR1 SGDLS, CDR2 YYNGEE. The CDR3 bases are TGTGCCAGCAGCGTAGCCGGAGAGCGGTCCGGGGAGCTGTTTTTT. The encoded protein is CASSVAGERSGELFF. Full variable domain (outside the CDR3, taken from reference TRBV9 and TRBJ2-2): DSGVTQTPKHLITATGQRVTLRCSPRSGDLSVYWYQQSLDQGLQFLIQYYNGEERAKGNILERFSAQQFPDLHSELNLSSLELGDSALYFCASSVAGERSGELFFGEGSRLTVL.

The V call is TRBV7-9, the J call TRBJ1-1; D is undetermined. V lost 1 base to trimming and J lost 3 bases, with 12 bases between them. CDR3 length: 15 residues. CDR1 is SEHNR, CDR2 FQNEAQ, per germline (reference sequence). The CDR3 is CASSLVAQLDTEAFF. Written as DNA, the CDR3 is TGTGCCAGCAGCTTAGTCGCTCAACTGGACACTGAAGCTTTCTTT.

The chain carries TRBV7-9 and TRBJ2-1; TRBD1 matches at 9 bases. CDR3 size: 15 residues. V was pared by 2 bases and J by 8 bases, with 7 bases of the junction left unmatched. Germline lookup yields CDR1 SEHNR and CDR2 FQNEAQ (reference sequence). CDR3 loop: CASSLIQGAIDEQFF. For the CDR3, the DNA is TGTGCCAGCAGCTTAATACAGGGGGCTATCGATGAGCAGTTCTTC.

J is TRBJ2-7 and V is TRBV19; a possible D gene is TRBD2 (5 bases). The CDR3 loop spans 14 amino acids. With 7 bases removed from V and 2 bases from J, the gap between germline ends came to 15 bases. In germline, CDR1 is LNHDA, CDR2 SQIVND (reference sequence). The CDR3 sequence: CASTTGTNPYEQYF. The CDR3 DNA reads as TGTGCCAGTACCACGGGAACTAATCCCTACGAGCAGTACTTC. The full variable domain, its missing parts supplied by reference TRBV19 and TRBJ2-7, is DGGITQSPKYLFRKEGQNVTLSCEQNLNHDAMYWYRQDPGQGLRLIYYSQIVNDFQKGDIAEGYSVSREKKESFPLTVTSAQKNPTAFYLCASTTGTNPYEQYFGPGTRLTVT.

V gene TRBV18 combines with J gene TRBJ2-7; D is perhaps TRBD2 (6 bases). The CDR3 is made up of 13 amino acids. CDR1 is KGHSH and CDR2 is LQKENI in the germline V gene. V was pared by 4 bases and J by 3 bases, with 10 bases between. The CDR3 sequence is CASSQSGGYEQYF. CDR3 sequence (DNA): TGTGCCAGCTCACAATCCGGGGGCTACGAGCAGTACTTC. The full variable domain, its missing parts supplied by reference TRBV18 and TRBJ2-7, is NAGVMQNPRHLVRRRGQEARLRCSPMKGHSHVYWYRQLPEEGLKFMVYLQKENIIDESGMPKERFSAEFPKEGPSILRIQQVVRGDSAAYFCASSQSGGYEQYFGPGTRLTVT.

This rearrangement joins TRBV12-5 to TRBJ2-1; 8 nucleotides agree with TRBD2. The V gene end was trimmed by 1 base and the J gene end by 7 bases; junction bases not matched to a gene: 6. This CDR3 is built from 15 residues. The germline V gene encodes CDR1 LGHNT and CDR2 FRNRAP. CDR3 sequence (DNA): TGTGCTAGTGGTTTGGGCGGCGCGGGGGGAAATGAGCAGTTCTTC. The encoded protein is CASGLGGAGGNEQFF.

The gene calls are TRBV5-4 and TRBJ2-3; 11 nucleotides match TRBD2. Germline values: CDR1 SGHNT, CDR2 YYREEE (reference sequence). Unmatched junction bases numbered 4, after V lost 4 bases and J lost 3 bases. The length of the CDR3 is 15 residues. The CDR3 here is CASSRTSGPTDTQYF. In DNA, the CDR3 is TGTGCCAGCAGCCGGACTAGCGGGCCAACAGATACGCAGTATTTT.

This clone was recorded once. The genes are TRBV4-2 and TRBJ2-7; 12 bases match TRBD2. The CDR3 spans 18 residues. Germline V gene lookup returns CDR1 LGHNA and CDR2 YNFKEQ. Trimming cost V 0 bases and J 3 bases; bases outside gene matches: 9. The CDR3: CASSQDLLTSGSFYEQYF. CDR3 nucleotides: TGTGCCAGCAGCCAAGATCTTCTGACTAGCGGGAGTTTCTACGAGCAGTACTTC.

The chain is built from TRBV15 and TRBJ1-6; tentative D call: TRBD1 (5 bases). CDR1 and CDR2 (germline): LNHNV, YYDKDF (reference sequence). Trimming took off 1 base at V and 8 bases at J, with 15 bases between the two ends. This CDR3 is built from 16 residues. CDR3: CATSRGSGTVHSPLHF. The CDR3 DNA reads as TGTGCCACCAGCAGAGGTAGCGGGACCGTACATTCACCCCTCCACTTT.

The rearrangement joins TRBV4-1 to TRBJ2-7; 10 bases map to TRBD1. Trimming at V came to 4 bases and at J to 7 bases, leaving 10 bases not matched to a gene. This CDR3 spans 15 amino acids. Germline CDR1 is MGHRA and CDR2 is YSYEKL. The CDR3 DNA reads TGCGCCAGCAGCCGAGAGGGACAGGGGACTGGGGAGCAGTACTTC. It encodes CASSREGQGTGEQYF.

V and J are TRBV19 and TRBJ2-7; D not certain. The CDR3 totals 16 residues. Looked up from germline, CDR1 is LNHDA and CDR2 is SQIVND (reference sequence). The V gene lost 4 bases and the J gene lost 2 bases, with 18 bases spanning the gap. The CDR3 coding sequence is TGTGCCAGTAGTACGTCGACAAACTCAGGCCCCTACGAGCAGTACTTC. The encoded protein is CASSTSTNSGPYEQYF.

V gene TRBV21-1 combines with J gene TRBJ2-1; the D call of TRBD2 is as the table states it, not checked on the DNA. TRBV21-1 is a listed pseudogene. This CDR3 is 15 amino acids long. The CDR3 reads CASSHWTSGSDEQFF. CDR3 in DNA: TGTGCCAGCAGCCACTGGACTAGCGGGAGCGATGAGCAGTTCTTC.

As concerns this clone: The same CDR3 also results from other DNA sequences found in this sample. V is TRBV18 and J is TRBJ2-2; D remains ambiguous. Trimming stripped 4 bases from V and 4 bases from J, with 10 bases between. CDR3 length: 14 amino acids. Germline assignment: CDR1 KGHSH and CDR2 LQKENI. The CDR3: CASSRGDRTGELFF. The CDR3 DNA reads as TGTGCCAGCTCACGAGGTGACCGCACCGGGGAGCTGTTTTTT. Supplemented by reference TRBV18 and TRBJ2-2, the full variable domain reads NAGVMQNPRHLVRRRGQEARLRCSPMKGHSHVYWYRQLPEEGLKFMVYLQKENIIDESGMPKERFSAEFPKEGPSILRIQQVVRGDSAAYFCASSRGDRTGELFFGEGSRLTVL.

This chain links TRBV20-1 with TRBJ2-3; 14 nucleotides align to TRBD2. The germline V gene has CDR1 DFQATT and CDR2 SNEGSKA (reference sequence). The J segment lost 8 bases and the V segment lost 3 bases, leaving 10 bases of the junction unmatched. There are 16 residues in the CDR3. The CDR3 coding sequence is TGCAGTGCTAGTGCCGGGACTAGCGGGAGTTTAGGTACGCAGTATTTT. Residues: CSASAGTSGSLGTQYF.

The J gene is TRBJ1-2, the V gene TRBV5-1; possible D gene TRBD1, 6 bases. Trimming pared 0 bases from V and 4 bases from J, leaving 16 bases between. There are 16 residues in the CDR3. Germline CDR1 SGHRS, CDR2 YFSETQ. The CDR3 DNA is TGCGCCAGCAGCTTGGCCCCAGGGGCCATCTTCTATGGCTACACCTTC. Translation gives CASSLAPGAIFYGYTF.

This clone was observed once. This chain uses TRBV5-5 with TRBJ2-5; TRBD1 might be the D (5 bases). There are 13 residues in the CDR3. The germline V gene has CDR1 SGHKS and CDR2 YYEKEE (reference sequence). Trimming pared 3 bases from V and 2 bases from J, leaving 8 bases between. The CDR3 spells CASSSDIQETQYF. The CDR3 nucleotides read TGTGCCAGCAGCTCGGACATACAAGAGACCCAGTACTTC.

The CDR3 loop reads CSVEDEQGVYGYTF. In DNA, the CDR3 is TGCAGCGTTGAAGATGAACAGGGGGTCTATGGCTACACCTTC. The rearrangement joins TRBV29-1 to TRBJ1-2, with 8 bases that match TRBD1. CDR3 length: 14 amino acids. The ends lost 0 bases at V and 4 bases at J; junction bases unmatched: 4. The V gene's germline CDR1 is SQVTM and CDR2 ANQGSEA.